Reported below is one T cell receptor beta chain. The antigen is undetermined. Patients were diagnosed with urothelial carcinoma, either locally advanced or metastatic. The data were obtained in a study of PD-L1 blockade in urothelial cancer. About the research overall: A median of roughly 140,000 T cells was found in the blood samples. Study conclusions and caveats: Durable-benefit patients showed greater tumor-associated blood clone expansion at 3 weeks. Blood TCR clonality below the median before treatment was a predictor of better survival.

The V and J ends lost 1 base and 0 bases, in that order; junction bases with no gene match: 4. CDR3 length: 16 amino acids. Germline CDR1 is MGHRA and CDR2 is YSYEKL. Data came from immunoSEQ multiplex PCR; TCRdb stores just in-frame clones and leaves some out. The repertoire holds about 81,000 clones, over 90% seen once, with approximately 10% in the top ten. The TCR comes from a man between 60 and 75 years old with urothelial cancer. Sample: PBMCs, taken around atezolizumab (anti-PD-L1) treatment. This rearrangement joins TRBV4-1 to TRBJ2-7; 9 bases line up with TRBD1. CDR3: CASSQAGDRDSYEQYF. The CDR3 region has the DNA TGCGCCAGCAGCCAAGCGGGGGACAGGGACTCCTACGAGCAGTACTTC.